The 13 T cell receptor beta chains in this list originate from one sample, sequenced in a study of early T cells in non-severe SARS-CoV-2 infection (dated by TCRdb to 2020 to 2022). Library preparation was by 5' RACE. TCRdb shows the sequencer as NextSeq 500. Using fastp trimming at Q25 and MiXCR clonotype assembly, TCRdb reanalyzed the public sequencing data and kept in-frame beta chains. For every CDR3 protein sequence, its rows merge into one entry that carries the most common genes and DNA. The table for this sample lists some 64,000 distinct CDR3 sequences; about a tenth of them were counted only once. The biggest ten clones account for 1.5% to 2% of the sample. The sequenced sample consisted of whole blood. The receptors stem from an adult who was a healthcare worker with PCR-confirmed SARS-CoV-2 infection or an uninfected control (not recorded which).

This clonotype was counted only a few times. The chain recombines TRBV20-1 with TRBJ2-3; D not resolved. Germline CDR1 DFQATT, CDR2 SNEGSKA (reference sequence). This CDR3 spans 15 amino acids. Trimming took off 1 base at V and 1 base at J, with 12 bases between the two ends. Here the CDR3 reads CSARVLEWGTDTQYF. CDR3 DNA sequence: TGCAGTGCTAGAGTACTGGAATGGGGCACAGATACGCAGTATTTT.

This clonotype was detected many times. The chain uses TRBV4-3 and TRBJ2-5, with D possibly being TRBD2 (6 bases). Germline values: CDR1 LGHNA, CDR2 YSLEER. The CDR3 sequence is 16 residues long. With 0 bases removed from V and 5 bases from J, the gap between germline ends came to 16 bases. CDR3 bases: TGCGCCAGCAGCCAAGATACCCAGTGGGGGGACGAGACCCAGTACTTC. This gives the protein CASSQDTQWGDETQYF.

The chain employs TRBV6-2 or TRBV6-3 and TRBJ2-1; 8 bases are a match to TRBD1. The germline V gene has CDR1 MNHEY and CDR2 SVGEGT. The CDR3 extends over 16 amino acids. Trimming took 5 bases from V and 6 from J; bases not matched to a gene: 12. In DNA form, the CDR3 reads TGTGCCAGCAGTGTAATCCGGGACAGGCAGAGCAATGAGCAGTTCTTC. Amino acid sequence: CASSVIRDRQSNEQFF.

At least ten counts were recorded for this clonotype. This chain joins TRBV7-2 and TRBJ1-4; a possible D gene is TRBD1 (5 bases). The CDR3 loop spans 14 amino acids. V shed 7 bases and J shed 5 bases, with 14 bases lying between them. In germline, CDR1 is SGHTA, CDR2 FQGNSA. The CDR3 here is CASTLRGKNEKLFF. The CDR3 DNA reads as TGTGCCAGCACCCTACGGGGCAAGAATGAAAAACTGTTTTTT.

This clonotype has a single count. The chain recombines TRBV7-2 with TRBJ2-7; maybe TRBD2 (7 bases). Germline values: CDR1 SGHTA, CDR2 FQGNSA. V was trimmed by 4 bases and J by 9 bases, leaving 25 bases between them. This CDR3 is built from 16 residues. The CDR3 loop reads CASSSPRGGPHRGQYF. The DNA of the CDR3 is TGTGCCAGCAGCTCCCCAAGGGGGGGACCCCATCGCGGGCAGTACTTC.

This clonotype appeared many times. The gene calls are TRBV29-1 and TRBJ2-7, with 7 positions matching TRBD2. The CDR3 has 11 amino acids. Germline CDR1 is SQVTM and CDR2 is ANQGSEA. The ends lost 7 bases at V and 4 bases at J; junction bases unmatched: 4. CDR3 DNA sequence: TGCAGCGCCGATAGCGGGTACGAGCAGTACTTC. It codes for CSADSGYEQYF.

This chain connects TRBV9 to TRBJ1-2, with no clear D. The germline V gene has CDR1 SGDLS and CDR2 YYNGEE. This CDR3 region has 18 residues. Between the trimmed V and J ends, which lost 0 bases and 4 bases, there was a span of 22 bases. DNA for the CDR3: TGTGCCAGCAGCGTAGGGACCGGGATCTCCCCCGAGGGCTATGGCTACACCTTC. It codes for CASSVGTGISPEGYGYTF.

Ten or more counts support this clonotype. The CDR3 here is CASSYSSRGQAFNQPQHF. For the CDR3, the DNA is TGTGCCAGCAGTTACTCGAGCCGGGGACAGGCCTTCAATCAGCCCCAGCATTTT. The chain is built from TRBV6-2 or TRBV6-3 and TRBJ1-5; 8 bases match TRBD1. The V gene end was trimmed by 0 bases and the J gene end by 3 bases; junction bases not matched to a gene: 10. This CDR3 spans 18 amino acids. Germline V gives CDR1 MNHEY, CDR2 SVGEGT.

This clonotype has a count of ten or more. The V call is TRBV5-4, the J call TRBJ1-2, with a weak D call TRBD1 (6 bases). Germline V gene data show CDR1 as SGHNT and CDR2 as YYREEE (reference sequence). V was shortened by 0 bases and J by 8 bases, with 11 bases between the two germline ends. The CDR3 is 13 amino acids. The CDR3 nucleotides read TGTGCCAGCAGCTTGGAGGGGGAAGTCGGCTACACCTTC. This codes for CASSLEGEVGYTF.

Regarding this clonotype: At one of its ends the junction is not consistent with the germline gene, which may arise from a read error. The rearrangement uses TRBV24-1 and TRBJ1-1, with no clear D. Germline V gives CDR1 KGHDR, CDR2 SFDVKD. This CDR3 spans 15 amino acids. The CDR3 nucleotides are TGTGTCACCAGTGAGGCCCGGGCCTTGAACACTGAAGCTTTCTTT. It codes for CVTSEARALNTEAFF.

This clonotype appeared a few times. This rearrangement joins TRBV20-1 to TRBJ2-1, with D possibly TRBD1 on 6 matching bases. V dropped 5 bases and J dropped 6 bases, with 17 bases sitting between them. The CDR3 sequence is 14 residues long. The germline V gene encodes CDR1 DFQATT and CDR2 SNEGSKA (reference sequence). Here the CDR3 DNA reads TGCAGTGCTGGCCCAGCCACAGGGTCCAATGAGCAGTTCTTC. Its translation: CSAGPATGSNEQFF.

The V and J genes are TRBV5-1 and TRBJ1-1; D is possibly TRBD1 (5 bases). Looked up from germline, CDR1 is SGHRS and CDR2 is YFSETQ. The V end was cut by 0 bases, the J end by 0 bases, with 12 bases between. The CDR3 runs to 16 residues. CDR3 DNA sequence: TGCGCCAGCAGCTTGGTATCGGGACGGATGAACACTGAAGCTTTCTTT. Its translation: CASSLVSGRMNTEAFF. Full variable domain (rest looked up from reference TRBV5-1 and TRBJ1-1): KAGVTQTPRYLIKTRGQQVTLSCSPISGHRSVSWYQQTPGQGLQFLFEYFSETQRNKGNFPGRFSGRQFSNSRSEMNVSTLELGDSALYLCASSLVSGRMNTEAFFGQGTRLTVV.

This clonotype was detected ten times or more. The chain combines TRBV5-4 with TRBJ2-7, with D possibly TRBD2 on 6 matching bases. There are 14 residues in the CDR3. The germline V gene encodes CDR1 SGHNT and CDR2 YYREEE (reference sequence). The V end was cut by 1 base, the J end by 6 bases, with 14 bases between. CDR3 sequence: CASSLSGEESEQYF. CDR3 coding DNA: TGTGCCAGCAGCTTGTCTGGGGAGGAGAGCGAGCAGTACTTC.